This TCR beta chain originates from a study of human T cells and chemical hapten exposure listed by TCRdb under 2021. About the study as a whole: The libraries were sequenced as a pool, and the TCR yield per sample differed mostly because of small variations in library volumes within the pool. The study tracked peripheral blood TCR repertoire changes in vivo during primary and secondary sensitization to the hapten diphenylcyclopropenone (DPC) in alopecia patients. The paper's findings and limits, for the study overall: Repeated subsampling changed both the strength of the expansion versus patch-test correlation and the threshold at which the correlation became significant. No change with DPC sensitization was found in the number of TCRs above 1 in 1000 frequency, and no evidence of global repertoire structure alterations was found.

As for this clonotype: It lacks a known antigen. Base qualities are missing; no much larger clone stands one base away.

Library preparation attached unique molecular identifiers to individual cDNA molecules for quantitative, reproducible TCR counting. For every blood RNA sample, sequencing covered both the TCR alpha and TCR beta chains. On the authors' methods: The median number of TCRs per sample was roughly 100,000, ranging from about 23,224 to 750,000. The Decombinator software suite was used to annotate V, J and CDR3 in the TCR reads. For PS versus PT1 abundance plots, all samples were subsampled to the same number of TCRs (28,000). TCRs were defined as expanded if absent before sensitization and observed at least eight times at the 2-week time point. TCRdb trimmed public reads at Q25 via fastp, called clones via MiXCR and kept in-frame beta chains. Rows with one shared CDR3 protein collapse into an entry with the most common genes and DNA. In this record, the V and J calls reflect TCRdb's handling and not the investigators' own analysis. In all, the sample holds about 120,000 distinct CDR3 sequences, and approximately 9% of those were seen once. Jointly, the top ten make up approximately 1.4% of the sample.

The CDR3 runs 12 residues from the cysteine to the phenylalanine. Left in the record is the CDR3 DNA by itself, 36 bases read in frame from the first base. CDR1 and CDR2, looked up from the germline V gene (reference sequence), are DFQATT and SNEGSKA. Deletion took 3 bases off V and 2 bases off J, with a span of 7 bases between the germline ends. Total RNA was isolated from unfractionated whole blood collected in Tempus Blood RNA tubes. As TCR sequencing controls, five healthy volunteers were used, with blood taken at day 0, 2 weeks and 6 weeks. The clonotype originates from a human donor in good health. Some clones in this sample may be carry-over from other donors' samples. Donor details come from another sample of the same person, matched by shared clones. Specimen: whole blood. The chain was built from TRBV20-1 and TRBJ1-1, with the D gene uncertain. CDR3 protein: CSARRPNTEAFF. The DNA reads as follows: TGCAGTGCTAGGAGGCCCAACACTGAAGCTTTCTTT.